Shown below are 32 T cell receptor beta chains from a single sample sequenced in a study of metastatic and nonmetastatic thyroid tumors. There were no patients who had received any treatment before thyroid surgery. Using MiXCR, TCRdb reanalyzed the PCR reads. This table holds 65,000 or so clones, about 4% found once. Sample: blood. The origin of the receptors is a female donor with papillary thyroid cancer or a benign thyroid nodule (not recorded which). Some clones in this sample may be carry-over from other donors' samples.

This clone was seen at least ten times. The CDR3 region is CASSLGASVSYEQYF. CDR3 nucleotides: TGTGCCAGCAGCTTAGGTGCTAGCGTATCCTACGAGCAGTACTTC. The V and J genes are TRBV7-9 and TRBJ2-7, with D perhaps matching TRBD2 (6 bases). Per the germline V gene, CDR1 is SEHNR and CDR2 is FQNEAQ (reference sequence). The CDR3 loop spans 15 amino acids. V was clipped by 1 base and J by 1 base, with 11 bases between them.

This clone was counted at least ten times. The chain employs TRBV5-1 and TRBJ1-1; tentative D call: TRBD1 (5 bases). V was pared by 4 bases and J by 9 bases, with 28 bases between. This CDR3 has 17 residues. The germline CDR1 and CDR2 sequences are SGHRS and YFSETQ. Here the CDR3 reads CASSPGALEDRLPKAFF. In DNA form, the CDR3 reads TGCGCCAGCAGCCCTGGGGCTTTAGAGGACCGCTTGCCTAAAGCTTTCTTT.

For this clone: Other DNA sequences within the sample encode an identical CDR3. The chain couples TRBV10-3 to TRBJ2-7; the match to TRBD2 covers 15 bases. The V and J ends lost 10 bases and 6 bases, in that order; junction bases with no gene match: 16. The CDR3 has 17 residues. Germline CDR1 reads ENHRY; CDR2 reads SYGVKD. The CDR3 DNA sequence: TGTGCCAGCCAGACAACCGGGACTAGCGGGAGGCGTAGCGAGCAGTACTTC. It codes for CASQTTGTSGRRSEQYF.

This clone was seen ten or more times. The chain couples TRBV11-3 to TRBJ2-3; TRBD1 might be the D (5 bases). Per germline, CDR1 SGHNT and CDR2 YENEEA. Deletions cut 5 bases from V and 4 bases from J, with 7 bases between. The CDR3 contains 12 residues. The CDR3 nucleotides are TGTGCCAGCAGCCTAGGGGCAGATACGCAGTATTTT. It encodes CASSLGADTQYF.

This clone was seen ten or more times. The chain employs TRBV4-1 and TRBJ1-1; the match to TRBD1 covers 7 bases. Germline V gene data show CDR1 as MGHRA and CDR2 as YSYEKL. The CDR3 runs 16 residues. V dropped 3 bases and J dropped 5; count of bases not matched to a gene: 12. CDR3 in DNA: TGCGCCAGCAGCCACATACAACAGGGGAGGGGTACTGAAGCTTTCTTT. Translating gives CASSHIQQGRGTEAFF.

This clone was found a few times. This sequence may be a read error, since a much larger clone differs from it by one base. This sample also contains other DNA sequences that code for the same CDR3. The rearrangement uses TRBV9 and TRBJ2-5; maybe TRBD1 (6 bases). CDR1 SGDLS and CDR2 YYNGEE come from the germline V gene. The CDR3 consists of 16 residues. The CDR3 loop is CASSVGLQGMGETQYF. As DNA, the CDR3 is TGTGCCAGCAGCGTAGGTCTCCAGGGGATGGGAGAGACCCAGTATTTC.

In regard to this clone: A single base separates this from a much larger clone, so it may be a read error. This sample includes further DNA sequences coding for the same CDR3. The chain joins TRBV20-1 to TRBJ2-5; 8 bases map to TRBD1. CDR1 and CDR2 (germline): DFQATT, SNEGSKA (reference sequence). The CDR3 totals 13 residues. The CDR3 coding sequence is TGCAGTGCTAGGGAGACAGGGGTAGGGACCCAGTACTTT. It encodes CSARETGVGTQYF.

The chain links TRBV25-1 to TRBJ2-2; no clear D. This CDR3 region has 12 residues. V lost 5 bases and J lost 7, with 8 bases in between. The germline V gene encodes CDR1 MGHDK and CDR2 SYGVNS. CDR3 residues: CASSTAGGELFF. CDR3 in DNA: TGTGCCAGCAGTACCGCTGGCGGGGAGCTGTTTTTT.

This clone was found many times. The same CDR3 also results from other DNA sequences found in this sample. This chain links TRBV7-9 with TRBJ2-7; D is undetermined. Deletions cut 4 bases from V and 2 bases from J, with 3 bases between. The CDR3 covers 11 residues. The germline V gene has CDR1 SEHNR and CDR2 FQNEAQ (reference sequence). The CDR3 DNA reads TGTGCCAGCAGCTCTACCTACGAGCAGTACTTC. This encodes CASSSTYEQYF.

This clone appeared many times. The chain has TRBV20-1 and TRBJ2-1, with TRBD2 matching 9 bases. V dropped 6 bases and J dropped 4; count of bases not matched to a gene: 13. The germline V gene encodes CDR1 DFQATT and CDR2 SNEGSKA (reference sequence). There are 16 residues in the CDR3. CDR3 DNA: TGCAGTGCCCCCGAGTCGGCTAGCGGGATATACAATGAGCAGTTCTTC. It codes for CSAPESASGIYNEQFF.

This clone has a count of ten or more. V usage is TRBV7-2 and J usage is TRBJ2-7; D remains unclear. This CDR3 is built from 13 residues. Germline CDR1 reads SGHTA; CDR2 reads FQGNSA. V was trimmed by 6 bases and J by 2 bases, leaving 11 bases between them. In nucleotides, the CDR3 is TGTGCCAGCAGTCCTTCGATAGCCTACGAGCAGTACTTC. Translation gives CASSPSIAYEQYF.

This clone occurred many times. The chain links TRBV2 to TRBJ2-3; unclear D gene. The ends were cut back, 6 bases at V and 4 bases at J, with 17 bases in the middle. The germline gives CDR1 SNHLY, CDR2 FYNNEI. The CDR3 is 15 residues long. The DNA for the CDR3 is TGTGCCAGCAGGGATAGGGCATTTCGGTCAGATACGCAGTATTTT. Translation: CASRDRAFRSDTQYF.

This clone was counted at least ten times. Other DNA sequences in the sample encode the same CDR3. The chain links TRBV7-3 to TRBJ2-7; 14 bases agree with TRBD2. CDR3 size: 17 residues. The V segment lost 4 bases and the J segment 2 bases; nucleotides outside the gene matches: 7. Per germline, CDR1 SGHTA and CDR2 FQGTGA. Here the CDR3 DNA reads TGTGCCAGCAGCTACGGGACTAGCGGGAGCCAACCCTACGAGCAGTACTTC. Protein: CASSYGTSGSQPYEQYF.

This clone occurred many times. The J gene is TRBJ1-1, the V gene TRBV29-1; TRBD1 agrees at 7 bases. V was clipped by 7 bases and J by 3 bases; unmatched bases: 5. Germline-derived CDR1 and CDR2 are SQVTM and ANQGSEA. The CDR3 consists of 12 residues. CDR3 bases: TGCAGCGCCGGACAGGTGGACACTGAAGCTTTCTTT. Its translation: CSAGQVDTEAFF.

The sample holds a few counts of this clone. The junction departs from germline at one end; a sequencing error may be responsible. The chain joins TRBV11-2 to TRBJ2-7, with no clear D. The CDR3 sequence is 13 residues long. Germline loops: CDR1 SGHAT, CDR2 FQNNGV. This CDR3 reads CASSLVRPYEQYF. In nucleotides, the CDR3 is TGTGCTAGCAGCTTAGTGAGACCGTACGAGCAGTACTTC.

In its sample, this clone was seen many times. V usage is TRBV11-2 and J usage is TRBJ2-5; D gene ambiguous. From germline, CDR1 is SGHAT and CDR2 FQNNGV. The CDR3 has 12 amino acids. Trimming removed 2 bases at V and 6 bases at J, with 7 bases between. CDR3 protein: CASSLISKTQYF. The CDR3 bases are TGTGCCAGCAGCTTAATTAGTAAGACCCAGTACTTC. The entire variable domain, with the rest obtained from reference TRBV11-2 and TRBJ2-5, is as follows: EAGVAQSPRYKIIEKRQSVAFWCNPISGHATLYWYQQILGQGPKLLIQFQNNGVVDDSQLPKDRFSAERLKGVDSTLKIQPAKLEDSAVYLCASSLISKTQYFGPGTRLLVL.

This clone was seen many times. The V gene is TRBV7-9, the J gene TRBJ2-7; 7 nucleotides line up with TRBD1. The CDR3 consists of 14 residues. V lost 0 bases, J lost 3 bases, and 2 bases stayed unmatched. The germline CDR1 and CDR2 sequences are SEHNR and FQNEAQ (reference sequence). CDR3 DNA sequence: TGTGCCAGCAGCTTAGCGGGACAGAACTACGAGCAGTACTTC. This encodes CASSLAGQNYEQYF.

This clone was found many times. The V and J genes are TRBV20-1 and TRBJ1-2; 8 bases match TRBD1. Germline CDR1 is DFQATT and CDR2 is SNEGSKA (reference sequence). The V segment lost 6 bases and the J segment 0 bases; nucleotides outside the gene matches: 9. CDR3 size: 15 residues. The CDR3 coding sequence is TGCAGTGCCGGAACAGGGGGTATGGCTAACTATGGCTACACCTTC. Encoded protein: CSAGTGGMANYGYTF.

Only a few counts were recorded for this clone. The chain combines TRBV5-1 with TRBJ2-2; D gene unclear. The CDR3 loop spans 15 amino acids. V lost 4 bases to trimming and J lost 6 bases, with 16 bases between them. The V gene's germline CDR1 is SGHRS and CDR2 YFSETQ. This CDR3 is CASSQLGIAAGELFF. The CDR3 nucleotides read TGCGCCAGCAGCCAGCTAGGTATTGCCGCCGGGGAGCTGTTTTTT.

This clone has only a few counts. The chain carries TRBV12-3 or TRBV12-4 and TRBJ2-1, with 7 bases matching TRBD2. V trimming: 6 bases; J trimming: 5 bases; junction bases outside the gene matches: 4. This CDR3 is 13 amino acids long. CDR3 protein: CASRGGPDNEQFF. The CDR3 DNA sequence: TGTGCCAGCAGGGGAGGGCCTGACAATGAGCAGTTCTTC.

This clone came up many times. J is TRBJ2-1 and V is TRBV18, with a possible D match to TRBD2 (5 bases). Deletions cut 6 bases from V and 4 bases from J, with 16 bases between. The CDR3 sequence is 15 residues long. Germline-derived CDR1 and CDR2 are KGHSH and LQKENI. The CDR3 loop is CASSPLLSGYNEQFF. CDR3 DNA: TGTGCCAGCTCCCCGCTTCTCAGCGGATACAATGAGCAGTTCTTC.

Many counts were recorded for this clone. CDR3 sequence reads: CASSLGEVGEKLFF. As DNA, the CDR3 is TGTGCCAGCAGCCTCGGGGAGGTCGGGGAAAAACTGTTTTTT. The chain has TRBV2 and TRBJ1-4; no firm D call. The CDR3 covers 14 residues. Trimming removed 6 bases from V and 8 bases from J, with 16 bases in between. Germline V gene sequence: CDR1 SNHLY, CDR2 FYNNEI. Looking up the rest from reference TRBV2 and TRBJ1-4 gives the full variable domain: EPEVTQTPSHQVTQMGQEVILRCVPISNHLYFYWYRQILGQKVEFLVSFYNNEISEKSEIFDDQFSVERPDGSNFTLKIRSTKLEDSAMYFCASSLGEVGEKLFFGSGTQLSVL.

This clone has a count of ten or more. CDR3 region: CASSLGGGQPQHF. The CDR3, as DNA: TGTGCCAGCAGTTTAGGAGGGGGTCAGCCCCAGCATTTT. The chain links TRBV12-3 or TRBV12-4 to TRBJ1-5; D may be TRBD1 (6 bases). V was cut by 1 base and J by 6 bases, with 7 bases left in between. The CDR3 has 13 amino acids.

This clone was found many times. V and J are TRBV7-3 and TRBJ2-1; a weak D match, TRBD1 (5 bases). Germline-derived CDR1 and CDR2 are SGHTA and FQGTGA. There are 13 residues in the CDR3. V was trimmed by 2 bases and J by 7 bases, leaving 9 bases between them. CDR3 coding DNA: TGTGCCAGCAGCTTAGGGGCTACGAATGAGCAGTTCTTC. Translated, it gives CASSLGATNEQFF.

This clone was seen only a few times. The chain couples TRBV27 to TRBJ2-1; possibly TRBD1 or TRBD2 for D (5 bases each). The V gene lost 6 bases and the J gene lost 2 bases, with 17 bases spanning the gap. Germline CDR1 reads MNHEY; CDR2 reads SMNVEV (reference sequence). The CDR3 is made up of 16 amino acids. CDR3 region: CASRPQGEGPYNEQFF. The CDR3 nucleotides read TGTGCCAGCAGACCCCAGGGCGAGGGGCCCTACAATGAGCAGTTCTTC.

In this sample, this clone turned up many times. The chain recombines TRBV10-3 with TRBJ2-7; possibly TRBD1 for D (6 bases). Germline V gives CDR1 ENHRY, CDR2 SYGVKD. The CDR3 has 14 residues. Trimming removed 3 bases from V and 3 bases from J, with 12 bases in between. The chain's CDR3 is CAISEKGERYEQYF. The CDR3 coding sequence is TGTGCCATCAGTGAAAAGGGGGAACGCTACGAGCAGTACTTC.

This clone was picked up a small number of times. The chain carries TRBV7-9 and TRBJ2-3; perhaps TRBD2 as D (6 bases). V lost 4 bases and J lost 0, with 11 bases in between. Germline V lookup: CDR1 SEHNR, CDR2 FQNEAQ (reference sequence). CDR3 length equals 15 residues. CDR3: CASSSGAGSTDTQYF. CDR3 nucleotide sequence: TGTGCCAGCAGCTCCGGAGCGGGCAGCACAGATACGCAGTATTTT.

The rearrangement links TRBV2 to TRBJ2-1; 11 bases align to TRBD2. With V trimmed by 2 bases and J by 8 bases, 8 bases remained unmatched. The CDR3 is 16 amino acids. Germline loops: CDR1 SNHLY, CDR2 FYNNEI. Here the CDR3 reads CASSEKWASGRYEQFF. In DNA form, the CDR3 reads TGTGCCAGCAGTGAAAAGTGGGCTAGCGGGAGGTATGAGCAGTTCTTC.

Ten or more counts support this clone. This chain uses TRBV7-8 with TRBJ2-7, with 7 bases identical to TRBD1. With 5 bases clipped from V and 3 bases from J, the junction kept 10 bases outside the gene matches. Germline loops: CDR1 SGHVS, CDR2 FQNEAQ. The CDR3 is 15 residues long. CDR3 sequence: CASSDQTGIFYEQYF. The CDR3 region has the DNA TGTGCCAGCAGCGATCAGACAGGGATCTTCTACGAGCAGTACTTC.

Only a few counts were recorded for this clone. The V and J genes are TRBV10-3 and TRBJ2-2; 10 bases align to TRBD2. V lost 3 bases to trimming and J lost 1 base; unmatched junction nucleotides: 5. The CDR3 is 17 amino acids. Germline CDR1 ENHRY, CDR2 SYGVKD. DNA for the CDR3: TGTGCCATCAGTGACATTCTAGCGGGAGTGAACACCGGGGAGCTGTTTTTT. This encodes CAISDILAGVNTGELFF.

There are many counts of this clone. The genes are TRBV10-1 and TRBJ2-2; possibly TRBD2 for D (6 bases). This CDR3 is 15 amino acids long. V lost 5 bases to trimming and J lost 2 bases, with 12 bases between them. The germline V gene has CDR1 WNHNN and CDR2 SYGVQD (reference sequence). The CDR3 protein is CASSSTRANTGELFF. In nucleotides, the CDR3 is TGCGCCAGCAGTTCGACTAGGGCCAACACCGGGGAGCTGTTTTTT.

This clone was counted only a few times. The chain links TRBV5-1 to TRBJ2-2; no definite D call. Germline CDR1 SGHRS, CDR2 YFSETQ. The CDR3 length is 14 residues. Trimming took off 2 bases at V and 4 bases at J, with 9 bases between the two ends. CDR3 DNA: TGCGCCAGCAGCTTCAGTGAGGTCACCGGGGAGCTGTTTTTT. It encodes CASSFSEVTGELFF.